A single sample is the source of the 21 T cell receptor beta chains below, sequenced in a study of identifying expanded T cells in peripheral blood (dated by TCRdb to about 2019). Libraries were made using the immunoSEQ multiplex PCR assay. This immuneACCESS table, as held by TCRdb, lists in-frame sequences with V and J called but not all clones. Of the missing ones, under half trace to an unresolved V gene in checked studies; the others have no known cause. The sample table lists 60,000 to 65,000 clones, around four fifths of them with a count of one. Of the sample, about 20% falls within the top ten clones. Sequencing was done on a sample of blood. The receptors here all came from a person aged 18 to 75 in good health.

A few counts support this clone. The rearrangement links TRBV2 to TRBJ2-7; D possibly uses TRBD1 or TRBD2 (5 bases each). Germline V gene sequence: CDR1 SNHLY, CDR2 FYNNEI. This CDR3 comprises 13 residues. V lost 5 bases to trimming and J lost 7 bases, with 15 bases between them. CDR3 region: CASSRGGLVEQYV. The CDR3 region has the DNA TGTGCCAGCAGTCGGGGCGGGCTTGTGGAGCAGTACGTC.

The J gene is TRBJ2-1, the V gene TRBV25-1; 10 nucleotides agree with TRBD2. The V gene's germline CDR1 is MGHDK and CDR2 SYGVNS. Trimming took 2 bases from V and 3 from J; bases not matched to a gene: 4. The CDR3 contains 16 residues. The CDR3 spells CASSELSGGNYNEQFF. For the CDR3, the DNA is TGTGCCAGCAGTGAACTTAGCGGGGGGAACTACAATGAGCAGTTCTTC.

This clone was picked up one time. The CDR3 is CASGLTGIYGYTF. The DNA for the CDR3 is TGTGCCAGCGGTTTGACAGGGATCTATGGCTACACCTTC. This chain links TRBV6-4 with TRBJ1-2; 7 nucleotides line up with TRBD1. Trimming cost V 8 bases and J 4 bases; bases outside gene matches: 7. Per the germline V gene, CDR1 is MRHNA and CDR2 is SNTAGT. This CDR3 has 13 amino acids.

The V and J genes are TRBV6-4 and TRBJ2-1, with 7 bases matching TRBD1. This CDR3 has 15 amino acids. Germline CDR1 MRHNA, CDR2 SNTAGT. V trimming: 4 bases; J trimming: 2 bases; junction bases outside the gene matches: 5. The DNA of the CDR3 is TGTGCCAGCAGTGCATCCACAGGGGCCTACAATGAGCAGTTCTTC. As protein: CASSASTGAYNEQFF.

This chain uses TRBV5-1 with TRBJ2-3, with TRBD2 matching 9 bases. The CDR3 spans 16 residues. Per germline, CDR1 SGHRS and CDR2 YFSETQ. J gave up 1 base and V 1 base, and 4 bases lay outside the gene matches. The DNA of the CDR3 is TGCGCCAGCAGCTTGCTGGCTAGCGGGGGCACAGATACGCAGTATTTT. Protein: CASSLLASGGTDTQYF.

The chain combines TRBV9 with TRBJ2-3; D assignment may be TRBD1 or TRBD2 (6 bases each). The V end was cut by 3 bases, the J end by 9 bases, with 14 bases between. The CDR3 loop spans 13 amino acids. Germline values: CDR1 SGDLS, CDR2 YYNGEE. DNA of the CDR3: TGTGCCAGCAGCGAAGGGGGACTTCAGACGCAGTATTTT. The encoded protein is CASSEGGLQTQYF.

This chain's CDR3 is CASSAAWTSGSRQTQYF. The CDR3 DNA reads TGCGCCAGCAGCGCGGCCTGGACTAGCGGGAGTAGGCAGACCCAGTACTTC. The chain employs TRBV5-1 and TRBJ2-5, with 13 positions matching TRBD2. The J segment lost 6 bases and the V segment lost 4 bases, leaving 12 bases of the junction unmatched. The CDR3 extends over 17 amino acids. Germline V CDR1 and CDR2: SGHRS, YFSETQ.

CDR3 DNA sequence: TGTGCCAGCCTAGACAGGTTTCGAACCGGGGAGCTGTTTTTT. This gives the protein CASLDRFRTGELFF. V usage is TRBV2 and J usage is TRBJ2-2; TRBD1 might be the D (6 bases). The CDR3 spans 14 residues. Germline CDR1 reads SNHLY; CDR2 reads FYNNEI. The V gene lost 8 bases and the J gene lost 5 bases, with 15 bases spanning the gap.

The CDR3 loop is CASSLIAGGLHNEQFF. The CDR3 DNA reads as TGTGCCAGCAGCCTTATAGCGGGGGGCCTCCACAATGAGCAGTTCTTC. The gene calls are TRBV9 and TRBJ2-1; 10 positions agree with TRBD2. This CDR3 contains 16 residues. V lost 4 bases and J lost 5; bases outside the gene matches: 9. In germline, CDR1 is SGDLS, CDR2 YYNGEE.

This rearrangement joins TRBV7-2 to TRBJ1-1, with a weak D call TRBD1 (5 bases). The CDR3 is made up of 16 amino acids. Germline CDR1 SGHTA, CDR2 FQGNSA. Trimming took off 2 bases at V and 0 bases at J, with 13 bases between the two ends. The CDR3 region has the DNA TGTGCCAGCAGCTTAATTTTCGGGGGAATGAACACTGAAGCTTTCTTT. It encodes CASSLIFGGMNTEAFF. The full variable domain, in which reference TRBV7-2 and TRBJ1-1 provide the parts outside the CDR3, is GAGVSQSPSNKVTEKGKDVELRCDPISGHTALYWYRQSLGQGLEFLIYFQGNSAPDKSGLPSDRFSAERTGGSVSTLTIQRTQQEDSAVYLCASSLIFGGMNTEAFFGQGTRLTVV.

This clone was found once. The CDR3 DNA reads as TGTGCCAGCAAAGAGGGGGCGCGTGAAAAACTGTTTTTT. It codes for CASKEGAREKLFF. V usage is TRBV28 and J usage is TRBJ1-4; 7 bases agree with TRBD1. Germline trimming cut 7 bases from V and 7 bases from J; bases unmatched to any gene: 6. CDR1 MDHEN and CDR2 SYDVKM come from the germline V gene. The CDR3 is made up of 13 amino acids. Complete variable domain (other parts from reference TRBV28 and TRBJ1-4): DVKVTQSSRYLVKRTGEKVFLECVQDMDHENMFWYRQDPGLGLRLIYFSYDVKMKEKGDIPEGYSVSREKKERFSLILESASTNQTSMYLCASKEGAREKLFFGSGTQLSVL.

The J gene is TRBJ2-1, the V gene TRBV9; tentative D call: TRBD2 (6 bases). Per germline, CDR1 SGDLS and CDR2 YYNGEE. CDR3 length: 13 amino acids. V lost 4 bases and J 9 bases, leaving 14 bases between the germline ends. The CDR3 reads CASSTTKGGEQFF. Written as DNA, the CDR3 is TGTGCCAGCAGCACAACTAAGGGAGGTGAGCAGTTCTTC.

This chain uses TRBV5-1 with TRBJ2-1; no clear D gene. The V end was cut by 0 bases, the J end by 6 bases, with 13 bases between. The CDR3 contains 15 residues. Germline values: CDR1 SGHRS, CDR2 YFSETQ. The CDR3 nucleotides read TGCGCCAGCAGCTTGGAGCTAGGTTCAATCAATGAGCAGTTCTTC. This gives the protein CASSLELGSINEQFF.

V usage is TRBV6-5 and J usage is TRBJ2-2, with TRBD2 matching 8 bases. Germline trimming cut 11 bases from V and 1 base from J; bases unmatched to any gene: 9. The CDR3 length is 15 residues. Germline lookup yields CDR1 MNHEY and CDR2 SVGAGI. The CDR3 reads CAARSGGENTGELFF. The CDR3 DNA is TGTGCCGCTAGGTCGGGGGGGGAGAACACCGGGGAGCTGTTTTTT.

The V gene is TRBV19, the J gene TRBJ2-5; D unresolved. This CDR3 has 15 amino acids. V shed 0 bases and J shed 2 bases, with 10 bases lying between them. The germline V gene has CDR1 LNHDA and CDR2 SQIVND (reference sequence). The CDR3 protein is CASSIERSNQETQYF. In DNA, the CDR3 is TGTGCCAGTAGTATAGAGAGGAGTAATCAAGAGACCCAGTACTTC.

V is TRBV5-6 and J is TRBJ2-2; no definite D call. This CDR3 has 15 residues. Germline loops: CDR1 SGHDT, CDR2 YYEEEE. Trimming removed 6 bases from V and 3 bases from J, with 15 bases in between. The CDR3 DNA is TGTGCCAGCATGCCGGGTCCAAGGGACACCGGGGAGCTGTTTTTT. It is translated as CASMPGPRDTGELFF.

The J gene is TRBJ2-3, the V gene TRBV19, with 8 bases matching TRBD2. V was clipped by 4 bases and J by 2 bases; unmatched bases: 11. The CDR3 spans 17 residues. Germline loops: CDR1 LNHDA, CDR2 SQIVND (reference sequence). The CDR3 DNA sequence: TGTGCCAGTAGTACATTAGCCGGGGGGGGCCTCACAGATACGCAGTATTTT. This translates into CASSTLAGGGLTDTQYF.

The chain carries TRBV27 and TRBJ2-5; possible D gene TRBD1, 6 bases. The CDR3 is 16 amino acids. Germline CDR1 is MNHEY and CDR2 is SMNVEV (reference sequence). Deletions cut 5 bases from V and 1 base from J, with 17 bases between. The CDR3 bases are TGTGCCAGCAGTCCCCGGACAGAGTTGACCCAAGAGACCCAGTACTTC. It is translated as CASSPRTELTQETQYF.

The genes are TRBV9 and TRBJ2-5, with 12 bases fitting TRBD2. Germline V CDR1 and CDR2: SGDLS, YYNGEE. The CDR3 runs 15 residues. Trimming removed 0 bases from V and 3 bases from J; junction bases left unmatched: 0. CDR3 residues: CASSVGLAGEETQYF. The CDR3 DNA reads TGTGCCAGCAGCGTAGGACTAGCGGGAGAAGAGACCCAGTACTTC.

The chain carries TRBV7-8 and TRBJ2-3, with D perhaps assigned TRBD1 or TRBD2 (5 bases each). With 5 bases removed from V and 8 bases from J, the gap between germline ends came to 14 bases. Germline V gives CDR1 SGHVS, CDR2 FQNEAQ. CDR3 size: 13 residues. The CDR3 reads CASSGQGRGTQYF. The CDR3 nucleotides are TGTGCCAGCAGCGGGCAGGGTCGGGGTACGCAGTATTTT.

A remark on this clone: The junction and the germline gene differ at one end; a read error may be behind it. The chain carries TRBV7-9 and TRBJ1-1; 10 positions agree with TRBD1. Per the germline V gene, CDR1 is SEHNR and CDR2 is FQNEAQ (reference sequence). The CDR3 is made up of 15 amino acids. CDR3 bases: TGTGCCAGCAGCTTGAGACAGGGGGCGAACCCTGAAGCTTTCTTT. This encodes CASSLRQGANPEAFF.